This record covers a single T cell receptor beta chain. Germline trimming cut 2 bases from V and 4 bases from J; bases unmatched to any gene: 7. The CDR3 length is 15 residues. The germline V gene has CDR1 MNHNS and CDR2 SASEGT. The data stem from a study of shared T cell receptors in the human thymus. Sequencing used immunoSEQ multiplex PCR; TCRdb keeps in-frame clones, though not all of them. The table has 650,000 to 950,000 clones, 80% to 90% seen once. This sample was shared with a second study, whose subject was human thymus T cells. From that paper: During corrective heart surgery, resections were taken, and the thymus tissue came from them.

The source material was thymocytes. The clonotype comes from a girl under three years old with a congenital heart defect. The rearrangement joins TRBV6-1 to TRBJ1-2, with 7 bases aligning to TRBD1. The CDR3 loop reads CASSELPHRGYGYTF. The CDR3 coding sequence is TGTGCCAGCAGTGAATTACCCCACAGGGGCTATGGCTACACCTTC.